This T cell receptor beta chain comes out of a study of blood T cell repertoires in COVID-19. Background on the study: The cDNA or gDNA used as material had been derived from T cells, B-cell-depleted T cells, or PBMCs.

Only in-frame clones appear in the TCRdb table, and some are missing; sequencing was by immunoSEQ multiplex PCR. The table lists approximately 470,000 clones, about 85% of them singletons. This CDR3 spans 16 amino acids. The V and J ends lost 0 bases and 6 bases respectively, with 17 bases between them. CDR1 SGHDN and CDR2 FVKESK come from the germline V gene. This clone was observed a handful of times. What was sequenced was PBMCs or T cells enriched from blood (not recorded which). This clonotype was sampled from a woman under 30 who had recovered from COVID-19. The genes are TRBV14 and TRBJ1-2, with D tentatively TRBD1 (5 bases). The DNA for the CDR3 is TGTGCCAGCAGCCAAGATTGGGGCAGTTCCTACCATGGCTACACCTTC. This encodes CASSQDWGSSYHGYTF.